The 25 T cell receptor beta chains below all came from one sample that was sequenced in a study of OX40 agonist ivuxolimab in advanced cancers. Method: immunoSEQ multiplex PCR; TCRdb's copy keeps in-frame clones and lacks some. The data contain some 80,000 clones, about 87% of them singletons. The sequencing here drew on CD4+ or CD8+ T cells sorted from blood, taken in a trial of the OX40 agonist ivuxolimab. The receptors were gathered from an adult with an advanced solid tumor such as melanoma, head and neck, liver or kidney cancer.

CDR3 coding DNA: TGTGCCAGCAGCCCCACGGGGGACAGGCGGGAAAAACTGTTTTTT. As protein: CASSPTGDRREKLFF. V and J are TRBV9 and TRBJ1-4; 8 bases fit TRBD1. The CDR3 covers 15 residues. Germline trimming cut 4 bases from V and 8 bases from J; bases unmatched to any gene: 10. CDR1 is SGDLS, CDR2 YYNGEE, per germline.

V and J are TRBV18 and TRBJ1-1; TRBD1 matches 7 bases. V gave up 6 bases and J gave up 3 bases; unmatched junction bases: 19. The CDR3 runs to 18 residues. Germline V lookup: CDR1 KGHSH, CDR2 LQKENI. CDR3 DNA sequence: TGTGCCAGCTCCCCCCCGGGACAGTTTGAGGATGGGGACACTGAAGCTTTCTTT. Translating gives CASSPPGQFEDGDTEAFF. The full variable domain, rest sourced from reference TRBV18 and TRBJ1-1, is NAGVMQNPRHLVRRRGQEARLRCSPMKGHSHVYWYRQLPEEGLKFMVYLQKENIIDESGMPKERFSAEFPKEGPSILRIQQVVRGDSAAYFCASSPPGQFEDGDTEAFFGQGTRLTVV.

The chain employs TRBV15 and TRBJ2-2; D gene unclear. Germline V lookup: CDR1 LNHNV, CDR2 YYDKDF (reference sequence). Between the trimmed V and J ends, which lost 5 bases and 5 bases, there was a span of 12 bases. This CDR3 spans 14 amino acids. CDR3 residues: CATSLRTVTGELFF. In DNA, the CDR3 is TGTGCCACCAGCCTAAGGACCGTTACCGGGGAGCTGTTTTTT.

The rearrangement uses TRBV27 and TRBJ2-7; D unresolved. Trimming removed 6 bases from V and 0 bases from J, with 18 bases in between. In germline, CDR1 is MNHEY, CDR2 SMNVEV (reference sequence). The CDR3 contains 16 residues. The CDR3 protein is CASSAIHSASSYEQYF. The CDR3 nucleotides are TGTGCCAGCAGCGCTATACATTCGGCGAGCTCCTACGAGCAGTACTTC.

The chain recombines TRBV7-9 with TRBJ2-3, with 8 bases that match TRBD2. The CDR3 is 15 residues long. Trimming took 5 bases from V and 2 from J; bases not matched to a gene: 6. From germline, CDR1 is SEHNR and CDR2 FQNEAQ (reference sequence). The CDR3 nucleotides are TGTGCCAGCAGCGCGAGCGGGAGTTTCACAGATACGCAGTATTTT. It is translated as CASSASGSFTDTQYF.

This chain joins TRBV6-6 and TRBJ2-2; D remains ambiguous. Per germline, CDR1 MNHNY and CDR2 SVGAGI (reference sequence). This CDR3 spans 15 amino acids. V lost 7 bases to trimming and J lost 0 bases, with 12 bases between them. This CDR3 reads CASTPPGANTGELFF. For the CDR3, the DNA is TGTGCCAGCACCCCTCCGGGCGCGAACACCGGGGAGCTGTTTTTT.

The CDR3, as DNA: TGTGCCAGCAGTTACTTTGGGACAGGAGGGAACGAGCAGTACTTC. This encodes CASSYFGTGGNEQYF. This chain connects TRBV6-5 to TRBJ2-7; 8 bases agree with TRBD1. There are 15 residues in the CDR3. Losses at the gene ends were 1 base for V and 5 bases for J; bases not matched to a gene: 7. Germline V gives CDR1 MNHEY, CDR2 SVGAGI.

This chain links TRBV6-6 with TRBJ2-2; TRBD1 matches at 7 bases. Germline CDR1 is MNHNY and CDR2 is SVGAGI (reference sequence). This CDR3 spans 12 amino acids. Unmatched junction bases numbered 1, after V lost 8 bases and J lost 4 bases. The CDR3 loop reads CASQGVTGELFF. DNA of the CDR3: TGTGCCAGCCAGGGGGTCACCGGGGAGCTGTTTTTT.

With regard to this clone: The junction differs from germline at one of its ends, possibly a read error. As DNA, the CDR3 is TGTGCTAGCAGCCCCACCGGGACCACAGATACGCAGTATTTT. It is translated as CASSPTGTTDTQYF. The rearrangement joins TRBV7-7 to TRBJ2-3; D could derive from TRBD1 or TRBD2 (5 bases each). CDR1 is SSHAT and CDR2 is FNYEAQ in the germline V gene (reference sequence). This CDR3 spans 14 amino acids. Combining the CDR3 with reference TRBV7-7 and TRBJ2-3 gives the whole variable domain GAGVSQSPRYKVTKRGQDVTLRCDPISSHATLYWYQQALGQGPEFLTYFNYEAQPDKSGLPSDRFSAERPEGSISTLTIQRTEQRDSAMYRCASSPTGTTDTQYFGPGTRLTVL.

This clone is a singleton in its sample. The chain has TRBV5-5 and TRBJ2-3, with D tentatively TRBD1 (5 bases). V was cut by 2 bases and J by 3 bases, with 10 bases left in between. Germline V gene lookup returns CDR1 SGHKS and CDR2 YYEKEE (reference sequence). The CDR3 runs to 14 residues. CDR3 sequence (DNA): TGTGCCAGCAGCTTTGACAGAACAACAGATACGCAGTATTTT. The encoded protein is CASSFDRTTDTQYF. Based on the CDR3 plus reference TRBV5-5 and TRBJ2-3, the full variable domain is DAGVTQSPTHLIKTRGQQVTLRCSPISGHKSVSWYQQVLGQGPQFIFQYYEKEERGRGNFPDRFSARQFPNYSSELNVNALLLGDSALYLCASSFDRTTDTQYFGPGTRLTVL.

This clone was seen more than once but under ten times. The rearrangement links TRBV7-9 to TRBJ2-1; 8 bases line up with TRBD2. The length of the CDR3 is 15 residues. Germline V gene lookup returns CDR1 SEHNR and CDR2 FQNEAQ (reference sequence). J lost 9 bases, V lost 0 bases, and 7 bases had no gene match. The CDR3, as DNA: TGTGCCAGCAGCTTAGCGGGAGCGGGGGAAGGTGAGCAGTTCTTC. The encoded protein is CASSLAGAGEGEQFF.

V is TRBV4-1 and J is TRBJ1-5; TRBD1 aligns across 8 bases. With V trimmed by 3 bases and J by 6 bases, 4 bases remained unmatched. The CDR3 is 14 amino acids. Germline loops: CDR1 MGHRA, CDR2 YSYEKL. This chain's CDR3 is CASSHDRGGQPQHF. The CDR3, as DNA: TGCGCCAGCAGCCACGACAGGGGAGGTCAGCCCCAGCATTTT.

The V gene is TRBV28, the J gene TRBJ2-3; possible D gene TRBD2, 6 bases. The V and J ends lost 5 bases and 6 bases respectively, with 12 bases between them. The length of the CDR3 is 13 residues. Germline CDR1 is MDHEN and CDR2 is SYDVKM. This chain's CDR3 is CASSLPGADTQYF. CDR3 DNA: TGTGCCAGCAGTCTACCGGGAGCGGATACGCAGTATTTT.

V and J are TRBV5-8 and TRBJ2-4, with 9 bases identical to TRBD1. The J segment lost 6 bases and the V segment lost 2 bases, leaving 3 bases of the junction unmatched. Per the germline V gene, CDR1 is SGHTS and CDR2 is YDEGEE. The CDR3 spans 14 residues. The CDR3 DNA reads as TGTGCCAGCAGCTTCAGGACAGGGGTAAACATTCAGTACTTC. Translating gives CASSFRTGVNIQYF.

The chain employs TRBV5-1 and TRBJ2-4; D might be TRBD2 (6 bases). The V gene lost 3 bases and the J gene lost 0 bases, with 13 bases spanning the gap. This CDR3 is built from 16 residues. Germline values: CDR1 SGHRS, CDR2 YFSETQ. In nucleotides, the CDR3 is TGCGCCAGCAGCTCCCTAACGGGGGAAGCCAAAAACATTCAGTACTTC. Amino acids: CASSSLTGEAKNIQYF.

The rearrangement joins TRBV27 to TRBJ2-7; 9 nucleotides agree with TRBD1. Germline CDR1 MNHEY, CDR2 SMNVEV (reference sequence). This CDR3 contains 16 residues. V lost 5 bases, J lost 5 bases, and 13 bases stayed unmatched. This CDR3 is CASSPNTRTGADEQYF. CDR3 DNA: TGTGCCAGCAGTCCTAATACCCGGACAGGGGCCGACGAGCAGTACTTC.

This clone was seen a few times. The chain links TRBV7-2 to TRBJ2-7; TRBD1 might be the D (6 bases). With 3 bases removed from V and 0 bases from J, the gap between germline ends came to 9 bases. In germline, CDR1 is SGHTA, CDR2 FQGNSA. There are 14 residues in the CDR3. The CDR3 sequence is CASSFGQPSYEQYF. In nucleotides, the CDR3 is TGTGCCAGCAGCTTTGGACAGCCCTCCTACGAGCAGTACTTC. Combining the CDR3 with reference TRBV7-2 and TRBJ2-7 gives the whole variable domain GAGVSQSPSNKVTEKGKDVELRCDPISGHTALYWYRQSLGQGLEFLIYFQGNSAPDKSGLPSDRFSAERTGGSVSTLTIQRTQQEDSAVYLCASSFGQPSYEQYFGPGTRLTVT.

The genes are TRBV6-5 and TRBJ1-4; D is undetermined. Trimming removed 5 bases at V and 8 bases at J, with 12 bases between. This CDR3 region has 13 residues. Per the germline V gene, CDR1 is MNHEY and CDR2 is SVGAGI. The CDR3: CASSTNMGEKLFF. CDR3 DNA sequence: TGTGCCAGCAGTACCAATATGGGCGAAAAACTGTTTTTT.

The chain employs TRBV18 and TRBJ1-4, with D tentatively TRBD1 (5 bases). V was trimmed by 2 bases and J by 6 bases, leaving 7 bases between them. Germline CDR1 KGHSH, CDR2 LQKENI. This CDR3 has 13 amino acids. The chain's CDR3 is CASSPSGYEKLFF. CDR3 in DNA: TGTGCCAGCTCACCATCAGGGTATGAAAAACTGTTTTTT.

The chain links TRBV4-1 to TRBJ1-5; D gene unclear. V was clipped by 3 bases and J by 6 bases, with 12 bases between them. The CDR3 contains 14 residues. Germline loops: CDR1 MGHRA, CDR2 YSYEKL. In nucleotides, the CDR3 is TGCGCCAGCAGCCAGGACCCTGGCGCTCAGCCCCAGCATTTT. Translated: CASSQDPGAQPQHF.

The chain is built from TRBV30 and TRBJ1-4; no clear D gene. CDR1 and CDR2 (germline): GTSNPN, SVGIG (reference sequence). The CDR3 runs 11 residues. Deletions cut 4 bases from V and 11 bases from J, with 11 bases between. This CDR3 reads CAWTGGRKLFF. The CDR3, as DNA: TGTGCCTGGACCGGAGGGAGGAAACTGTTTTTT.

The V and J genes are TRBV27 and TRBJ2-7; no clear D gene. The ends were cut back, 6 bases at V and 2 bases at J, with 14 bases in the middle. This CDR3 has 14 residues. Germline V gene data show CDR1 as MNHEY and CDR2 as SMNVEV (reference sequence). This CDR3 is CASSHRSRTYEQYF. The CDR3 DNA reads TGTGCCAGCAGCCACCGGTCCCGAACCTACGAGCAGTACTTC.

This chain links TRBV9 with TRBJ1-1; 10 bases are a match to TRBD1. Germline-derived CDR1 and CDR2 are SGDLS and YYNGEE. Trimming cost V 4 bases and J 0 bases; bases outside gene matches: 6. This CDR3 region has 16 residues. DNA of the CDR3: TGTGCCAGCAGCCCCCGGGACAGGGGACTGAACACTGAAGCTTTCTTT. It is translated as CASSPRDRGLNTEAFF. The variable domain in full, with the rest retrieved from reference TRBV9 and TRBJ1-1, is DSGVTQTPKHLITATGQRVTLRCSPRSGDLSVYWYQQSLDQGLQFLIQYYNGEERAKGNILERFSAQQFPDLHSELNLSSLELGDSALYFCASSPRDRGLNTEAFFGQGTRLTVV.

There are a few counts of this clone. The V gene is TRBV15, the J gene TRBJ2-7, with TRBD2 matching 14 bases. V trimming: 5 bases; J trimming: 4 bases; junction bases outside the gene matches: 4. The CDR3 consists of 15 residues. The germline V gene encodes CDR1 LNHNV and CDR2 YYDKDF (reference sequence). The CDR3 region has the DNA TGTGCCACCAGCGGGACTAGCGGGAGCATGTACGAGCAGTACTTC. It yields the protein CATSGTSGSMYEQYF.

The chain couples TRBV6-6 to TRBJ2-7; 11 bases align to TRBD1. The CDR3 spans 15 residues. With V trimmed by 5 bases and J by 2 bases, 5 bases remained unmatched. From germline, CDR1 is MNHNY and CDR2 SVGAGI (reference sequence). The CDR3 spells CASSNGGQGAYEQYF. DNA of the CDR3: TGTGCCAGCAGTAATGGGGGACAGGGGGCCTACGAGCAGTACTTC.